These 13 T cell receptor beta chains originate from one sample sequenced in a study of blood T cell repertoires in COVID-19. Generated by immunoSEQ multiplex PCR, the TCRdb table keeps only in-frame clones and is missing some. The sample includes roughly 220,000 clones, over 80% of them seen just once. The sequencing sample was made of PBMCs or T cells enriched from blood (not recorded which). These receptors originate from a woman between 40 and 55 years old who had recovered from COVID-19.

This clone was counted many times. The chain joins TRBV28 to TRBJ1-2; D unresolved. Germline V CDR1 and CDR2: MDHEN, SYDVKM. V was pared by 2 bases and J by 5 bases, with 6 bases between. This CDR3 spans 12 amino acids. Written as DNA, the CDR3 is TGTGCCAGCAGTTTACAGGAATATGGCTACACCTTC. Residues: CASSLQEYGYTF.

The chain has TRBV11-3 and TRBJ1-1, with D maybe TRBD1 (6 bases). Germline V lookup: CDR1 SGHNT, CDR2 YENEEA. Trimming removed 5 bases at V and 3 bases at J, with 13 bases between. This CDR3 region has 14 residues. CDR3 residues: CASSLRPGDTEAFF. As DNA, the CDR3 is TGTGCCAGCAGCCTTAGACCAGGGGACACTGAAGCTTTCTTT.

This chain links TRBV27 with TRBJ1-5; D remains ambiguous. Germline lookup yields CDR1 MNHEY and CDR2 SMNVEV (reference sequence). The CDR3 sequence is 13 residues long. V was pared by 3 bases and J by 4 bases, with 7 bases between. The CDR3 spells CASSFFPNQPQHF. CDR3 in DNA: TGTGCCAGCAGTTTTTTCCCAAATCAGCCCCAGCATTTT.

The chain links TRBV12-5 to TRBJ1-1; no reliable D call. The V end lost 3 bases, the J end lost 5 bases, and 10 bases lay between the germline ends. The CDR3 spans 13 residues. CDR1 and CDR2 from the germline V gene are LGHNT and FRNRAP. The CDR3 sequence is CASGLSPGTEAFF. The CDR3 nucleotides read TGTGCTAGTGGTTTATCCCCGGGTACTGAAGCTTTCTTT.

The chain's CDR3 is CASSLLRTRQETQYF. CDR3 coding DNA: TGTGCCAGCAGCTTATTAAGAACGCGCCAAGAGACCCAGTACTTC. The chain is built from TRBV7-8 and TRBJ2-5; D gene unclear. There are 15 residues in the CDR3. With 2 bases removed from V and 1 base from J, the gap between germline ends came to 11 bases. Germline V gene sequence: CDR1 SGHVS, CDR2 FQNEAQ. The variable domain in full, completed from reference TRBV7-8 and TRBJ2-5, reads GAGVSQSPRYKVAKRGQDVALRCDPISGHVSLFWYQQALGQGPEFLTYFQNEAQLDKSGLPSDRFFAERPEGSVSTLKIQRTQQEDSAVYLCASSLLRTRQETQYFGPGTRLLVL.

The J gene is TRBJ2-1, the V gene TRBV29-1; 7 bases match TRBD1. Germline CDR1 and CDR2: SQVTM and ANQGSEA. V lost 0 bases, J lost 7 bases, and 12 bases stayed unmatched. This CDR3 region has 16 residues. The DNA for the CDR3 is TGCAGCGTTGAAGATCTTGAGACTCTCAGGGGGAATGAGCAGTTCTTC. It translates to CSVEDLETLRGNEQFF.

J is TRBJ1-5 and V is TRBV19; 7 bases fit TRBD1. V was pared by 1 base and J by 2 bases, with 2 bases of the junction left unmatched. CDR1 is LNHDA and CDR2 is SQIVND in the germline V gene (reference sequence). The CDR3 is 15 amino acids. The CDR3 nucleotides are TGTGCCAGTAGTATAGCCGACAGGGGCAATCAGCCCCAGCATTTT. Protein: CASSIADRGNQPQHF.

The chain couples TRBV11-2 to TRBJ2-5; maybe TRBD2 (6 bases). Germline CDR1 SGHAT, CDR2 FQNNGV. The CDR3 is made up of 18 amino acids. The V end was cut by 5 bases, the J end by 4 bases, with 26 bases between. CDR3 nucleotides: TGTGCCAGCAGCCAAGTTGGTAGAGGTCGGCGGCGGGGAGAGACCCAGTACTTC. Residues: CASSQVGRGRRRGETQYF.

V is TRBV5-1 and J is TRBJ2-2; 10 positions agree with TRBD2. Germline V gene sequence: CDR1 SGHRS, CDR2 YFSETQ. The V gene end was trimmed by 0 bases and the J gene end by 0 bases; junction bases not matched to a gene: 2. The CDR3 contains 17 residues. CDR3 amino acids: CASSLGLAGPNTGELFF. The DNA for the CDR3 is TGCGCCAGCAGCTTGGGACTAGCGGGTCCGAACACCGGGGAGCTGTTTTTT.

V is TRBV6-5 and J is TRBJ1-1; D call uncertain. Trimming left V 6 bases short and J 7 bases short, with 21 bases between. The CDR3 spans 15 residues. Germline V gene data show CDR1 as MNHEY and CDR2 as SVGAGI. DNA for the CDR3: TGTGCCAGCAGAGCAGTGAAACGGGAGGGCGGTGAAGCTTTCTTT. This codes for CASRAVKREGGEAFF.

This chain links TRBV7-2 with TRBJ2-1; 7 bases align to TRBD2. The CDR3 runs 14 residues. V dropped 7 bases and J dropped 7; count of bases not matched to a gene: 10. Germline V lookup: CDR1 SGHTA, CDR2 FQGNSA. The CDR3 nucleotides read TGTGCCAGCAACTCTCGCGGGAGATTTAATGAGCAGTTCTTC. Its translation is CASNSRGRFNEQFF. Looking up the rest from reference TRBV7-2 and TRBJ2-1 gives the full variable domain: GAGVSQSPSNKVTEKGKDVELRCDPISGHTALYWYRQSLGQGLEFLIYFQGNSAPDKSGLPSDRFSAERTGGSVSTLTIQRTQQEDSAVYLCASNSRGRFNEQFFGPGTRLTVL.

This rearrangement joins TRBV12-3 or TRBV12-4 to TRBJ2-3; no definite D call. V lost 7 bases and J lost 4, with 12 bases in between. The CDR3 totals 13 residues. The CDR3 sequence: CASKVGGADTQYF. The CDR3 region has the DNA TGTGCCAGCAAGGTTGGCGGCGCAGATACGCAGTATTTT.

The chain carries TRBV6-4 and TRBJ1-1; TRBD1 might be the D (5 bases). V was pared by 5 bases and J by 0 bases, with 7 bases between. The CDR3 has 13 residues. Germline values: CDR1 MRHNA, CDR2 SNTAGT. CDR3: CASSQGLNTEAFF. The CDR3 DNA follows: TGTGCCAGCAGTCAGGGCTTGAACACTGAAGCTTTCTTT.